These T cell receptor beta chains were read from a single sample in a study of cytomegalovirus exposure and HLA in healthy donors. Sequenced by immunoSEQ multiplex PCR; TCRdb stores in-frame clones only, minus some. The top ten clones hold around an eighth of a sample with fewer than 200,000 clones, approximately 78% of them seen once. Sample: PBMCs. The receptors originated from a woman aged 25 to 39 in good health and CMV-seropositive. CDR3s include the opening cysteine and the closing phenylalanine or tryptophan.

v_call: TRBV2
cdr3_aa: CASSPGGRGRTEAFF

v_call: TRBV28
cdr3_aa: CASSLQDRDQPQHF

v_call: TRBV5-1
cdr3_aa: CASSLTVGTSRYNEQFF

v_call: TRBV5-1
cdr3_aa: CASSLNQGEKLFF

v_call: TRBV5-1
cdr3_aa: CASSSVVGTGLSETQYF

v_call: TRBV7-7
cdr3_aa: CASSQGQGAREQYF

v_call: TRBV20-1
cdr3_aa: CSAGVPQHF

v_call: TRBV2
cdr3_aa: CASSSARTGRDTGELFF

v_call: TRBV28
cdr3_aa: CASSLSWTGTNTGELFF

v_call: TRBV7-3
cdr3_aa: CASSLGSSYNEQFF

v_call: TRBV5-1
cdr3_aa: CASSSGTGGTNEKLFF

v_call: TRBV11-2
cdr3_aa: CASSSGTATFYEQYF

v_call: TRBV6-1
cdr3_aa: CASSGLAGGTTGELFF

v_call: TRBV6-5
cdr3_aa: CASSYPRQDNSPLHF

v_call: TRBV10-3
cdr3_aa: CAISPTPDTGELFF

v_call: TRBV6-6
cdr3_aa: CASSYAPTGVRSPLHF

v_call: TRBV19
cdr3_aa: CASSINGRALGNEQFF

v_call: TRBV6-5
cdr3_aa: CASSYSGQSGNTIYF

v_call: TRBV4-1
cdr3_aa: CASSQTSLQEDGYTF

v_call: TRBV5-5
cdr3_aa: CASSPEGGRQPQHF

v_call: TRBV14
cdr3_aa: CASSHVRAGPQYF

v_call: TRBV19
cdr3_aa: CASSIRVREFFYGYTF

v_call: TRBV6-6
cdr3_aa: CASTGSYYGYTF

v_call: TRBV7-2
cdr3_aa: CASSPGVPASTYGYTF

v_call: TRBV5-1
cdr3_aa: CASSLALSVRGEYEQYF

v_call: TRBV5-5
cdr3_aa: CASSLGPGGYNEQFF

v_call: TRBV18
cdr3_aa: CASSPLRENTEAFF

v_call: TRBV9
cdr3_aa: CASSPRLSSYNEQFF

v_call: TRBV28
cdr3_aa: CASSLSLYTQYF

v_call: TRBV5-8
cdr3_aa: CASSSGLADQETQYF

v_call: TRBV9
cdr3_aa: CASSPRRTSGAWEQYF

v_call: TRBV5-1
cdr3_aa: CASSLAGVTEQYF

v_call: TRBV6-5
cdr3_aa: CASSRDRVEFF

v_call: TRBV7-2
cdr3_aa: CASSFTPDTQYF

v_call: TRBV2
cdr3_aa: CASSGQSGGMDTQYF

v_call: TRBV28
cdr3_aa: CASSLGQGNYEQYF

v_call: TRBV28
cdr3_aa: CASRPRQGPAFF

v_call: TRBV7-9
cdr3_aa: CASSSPDRGEKLFF

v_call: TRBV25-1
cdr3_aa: CASSKPQGKSGELFF

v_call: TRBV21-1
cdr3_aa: CASKGPGQGNLDYGYTF

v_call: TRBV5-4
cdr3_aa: CASSSRGRVDGELFF

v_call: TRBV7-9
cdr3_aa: CASSLIRGYNEKLFF

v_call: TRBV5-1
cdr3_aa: CASSLVISGVGDTQYF

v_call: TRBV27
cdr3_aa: CASSFSWGVGTEAFF

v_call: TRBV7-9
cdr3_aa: CASSLEPLSGYTF

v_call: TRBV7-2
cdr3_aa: CASRPAISSEQYF

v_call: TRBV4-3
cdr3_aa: CASSQESRRAAYNSPLHF

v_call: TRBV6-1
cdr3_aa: CASSEWGMGAVSSYNSPLHF

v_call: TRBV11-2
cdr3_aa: CASSLLSYEQYF

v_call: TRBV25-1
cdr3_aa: CASSDGADYGYTF

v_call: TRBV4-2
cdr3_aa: CASNVAGGPRDTQYF

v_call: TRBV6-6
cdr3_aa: CASSYVTSGSDEQYF

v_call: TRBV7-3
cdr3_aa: CASSFTQNSGANVLTF

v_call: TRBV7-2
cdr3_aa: CASSLRPKEVGWEQYF

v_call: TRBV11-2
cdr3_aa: CASSARDRGRYGEKLFF

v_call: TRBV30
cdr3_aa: CAWNEVLGLEQYF

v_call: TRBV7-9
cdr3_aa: CASSWGQPRNEQFF

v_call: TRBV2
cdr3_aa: CASSQRTYRGRHGYTF